This T cell receptor beta chain comes out of a study of cytomegalovirus exposure and HLA in healthy donors. The CDR3 covers 14 residues. Germline CDR1 KGHSH, CDR2 LQKENI. V was pared by 2 bases and J by 6 bases, with 14 bases between. PCR primers comprised 60 Vbeta and 13 Jbeta primers. The table came from immunoSEQ multiplex PCR; TCRdb's copy has only in-frame clones and leaves some out. The sample shows about 160,000 clones, 80% of them seen only once. The receptor's source is a man aged 25-45 years in good health and CMV-seronegative. The J gene is TRBJ2-7, the V gene TRBV18; tentative D call: TRBD1 (5 bases). The sample taken for sequencing was PBMCs. In DNA, the CDR3 is TGTGCCAGCTCACCAGCCCCCGACAGAGGCGAGCAGTACTTC. Protein sequence: CASSPAPDRGEQYF.